The following is a T cell receptor (beta chain) sequence with its context. The data stem from a study of monozygotic twins with inflammatory bowel disease. This CDR3 comprises 18 residues. Germline V gene data show CDR1 as SGHRS and CDR2 as YFSETQ. TCRdb re-called the 5' RACE reads and gives one entry per CDR3 protein, without DNA. This sample carries some 89,000 distinct CDR3 sequences, with less than 7.5% going to the ten biggest clones. Sequences were obtained from blood. The clonotype originates from a human donor with ulcerative colitis or Crohn's disease, or a healthy co-twin of an affected twin (not recorded which). The gene calls are TRBV5-1 and TRBJ2-5; TCRdb names TRBD1, which stays unverified in the absence of DNA. This CDR3 reads CASSLDLGQGRRRETQYF.